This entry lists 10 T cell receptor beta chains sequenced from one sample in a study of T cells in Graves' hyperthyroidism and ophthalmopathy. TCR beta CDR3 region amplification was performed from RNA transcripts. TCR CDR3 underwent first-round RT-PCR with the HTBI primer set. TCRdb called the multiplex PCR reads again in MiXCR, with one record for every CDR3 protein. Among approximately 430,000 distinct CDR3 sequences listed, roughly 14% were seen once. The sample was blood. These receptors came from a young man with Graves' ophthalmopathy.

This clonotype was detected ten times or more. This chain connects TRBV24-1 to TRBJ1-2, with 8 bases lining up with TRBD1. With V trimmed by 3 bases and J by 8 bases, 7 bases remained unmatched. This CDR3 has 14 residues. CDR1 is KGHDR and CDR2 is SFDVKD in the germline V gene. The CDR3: CATSDGQGLGGYTF. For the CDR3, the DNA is TGTGCCACCAGTGATGGACAGGGTCTCGGAGGCTACACCTTC.

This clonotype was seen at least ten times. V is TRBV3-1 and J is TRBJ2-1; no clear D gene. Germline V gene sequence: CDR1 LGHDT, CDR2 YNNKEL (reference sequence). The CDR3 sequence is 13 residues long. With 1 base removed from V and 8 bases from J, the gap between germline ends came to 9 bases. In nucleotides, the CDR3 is TGTGCCAGCAGCCAAGTTAACGACTATGAGCAGTTCTTC. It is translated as CASSQVNDYEQFF.

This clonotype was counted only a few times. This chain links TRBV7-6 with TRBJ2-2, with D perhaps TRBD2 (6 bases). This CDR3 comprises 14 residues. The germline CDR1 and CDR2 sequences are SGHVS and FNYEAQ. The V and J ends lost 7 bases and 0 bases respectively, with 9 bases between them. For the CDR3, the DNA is TGTGCCAGCAAGGGGACTGCGAACACCGGGGAGCTGTTTTTT. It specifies CASKGTANTGELFF.

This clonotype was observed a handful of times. The DNA for the CDR3 is TGTGCCAGCACCCAGCGGGAGCGCTACGAGCAGTACTTC. Its protein is CASTQRERYEQYF. The rearrangement joins TRBV6-1 to TRBJ2-7; TRBD2 agrees at 8 bases. This CDR3 has 13 amino acids. V was pared by 7 bases and J by 3 bases, with 5 bases of the junction left unmatched. Germline loops: CDR1 MNHNS, CDR2 SASEGT.

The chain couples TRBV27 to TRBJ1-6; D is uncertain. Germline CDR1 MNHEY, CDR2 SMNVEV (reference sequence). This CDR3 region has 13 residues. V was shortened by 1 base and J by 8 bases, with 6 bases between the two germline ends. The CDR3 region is CASSLWGDSPLHF. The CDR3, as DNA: TGTGCCAGCAGTTTATGGGGAGATTCACCCCTCCACTTT.

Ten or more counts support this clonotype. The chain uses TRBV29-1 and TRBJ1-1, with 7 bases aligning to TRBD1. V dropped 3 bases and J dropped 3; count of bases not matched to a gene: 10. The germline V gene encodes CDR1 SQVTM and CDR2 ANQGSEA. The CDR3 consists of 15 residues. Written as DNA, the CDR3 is TGCAGCGTTGATGGTGAGGGGCAGGGGGACACTGAAGCTTTCTTT. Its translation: CSVDGEGQGDTEAFF.

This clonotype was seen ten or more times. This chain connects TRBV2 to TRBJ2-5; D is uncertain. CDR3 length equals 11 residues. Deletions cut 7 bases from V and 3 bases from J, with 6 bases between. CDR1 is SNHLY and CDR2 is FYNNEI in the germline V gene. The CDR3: CASTTEETQYF. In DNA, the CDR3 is TGTGCCAGCACTACGGAAGAGACCCAGTACTTC.

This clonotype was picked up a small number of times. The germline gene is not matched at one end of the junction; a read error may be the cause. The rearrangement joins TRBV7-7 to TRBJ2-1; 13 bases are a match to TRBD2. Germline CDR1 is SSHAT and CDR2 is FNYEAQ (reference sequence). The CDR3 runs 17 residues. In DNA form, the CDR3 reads TGTGCTAGCAGCAAGGGACTAGCGGGAAGCTCCTACAATGAGCAGTTCTTC. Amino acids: CASSKGLAGSSYNEQFF.

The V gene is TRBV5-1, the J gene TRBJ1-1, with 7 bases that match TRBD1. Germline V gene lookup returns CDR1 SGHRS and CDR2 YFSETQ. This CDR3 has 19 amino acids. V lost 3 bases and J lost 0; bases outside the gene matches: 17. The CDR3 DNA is TGCGCCAGCAGCTGGACAGGATCCCAGTTCCGGAGATTGAACACTGAAGCTTTCTTT. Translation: CASSWTGSQFRRLNTEAFF.

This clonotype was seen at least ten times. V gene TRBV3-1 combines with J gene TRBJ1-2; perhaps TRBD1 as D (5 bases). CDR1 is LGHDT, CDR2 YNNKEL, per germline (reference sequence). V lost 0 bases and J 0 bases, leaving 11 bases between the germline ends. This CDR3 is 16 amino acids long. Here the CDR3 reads CASSQELTATNYGYTF. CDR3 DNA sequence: TGTGCCAGCAGCCAAGAGTTGACAGCGACTAACTATGGCTACACCTTC.